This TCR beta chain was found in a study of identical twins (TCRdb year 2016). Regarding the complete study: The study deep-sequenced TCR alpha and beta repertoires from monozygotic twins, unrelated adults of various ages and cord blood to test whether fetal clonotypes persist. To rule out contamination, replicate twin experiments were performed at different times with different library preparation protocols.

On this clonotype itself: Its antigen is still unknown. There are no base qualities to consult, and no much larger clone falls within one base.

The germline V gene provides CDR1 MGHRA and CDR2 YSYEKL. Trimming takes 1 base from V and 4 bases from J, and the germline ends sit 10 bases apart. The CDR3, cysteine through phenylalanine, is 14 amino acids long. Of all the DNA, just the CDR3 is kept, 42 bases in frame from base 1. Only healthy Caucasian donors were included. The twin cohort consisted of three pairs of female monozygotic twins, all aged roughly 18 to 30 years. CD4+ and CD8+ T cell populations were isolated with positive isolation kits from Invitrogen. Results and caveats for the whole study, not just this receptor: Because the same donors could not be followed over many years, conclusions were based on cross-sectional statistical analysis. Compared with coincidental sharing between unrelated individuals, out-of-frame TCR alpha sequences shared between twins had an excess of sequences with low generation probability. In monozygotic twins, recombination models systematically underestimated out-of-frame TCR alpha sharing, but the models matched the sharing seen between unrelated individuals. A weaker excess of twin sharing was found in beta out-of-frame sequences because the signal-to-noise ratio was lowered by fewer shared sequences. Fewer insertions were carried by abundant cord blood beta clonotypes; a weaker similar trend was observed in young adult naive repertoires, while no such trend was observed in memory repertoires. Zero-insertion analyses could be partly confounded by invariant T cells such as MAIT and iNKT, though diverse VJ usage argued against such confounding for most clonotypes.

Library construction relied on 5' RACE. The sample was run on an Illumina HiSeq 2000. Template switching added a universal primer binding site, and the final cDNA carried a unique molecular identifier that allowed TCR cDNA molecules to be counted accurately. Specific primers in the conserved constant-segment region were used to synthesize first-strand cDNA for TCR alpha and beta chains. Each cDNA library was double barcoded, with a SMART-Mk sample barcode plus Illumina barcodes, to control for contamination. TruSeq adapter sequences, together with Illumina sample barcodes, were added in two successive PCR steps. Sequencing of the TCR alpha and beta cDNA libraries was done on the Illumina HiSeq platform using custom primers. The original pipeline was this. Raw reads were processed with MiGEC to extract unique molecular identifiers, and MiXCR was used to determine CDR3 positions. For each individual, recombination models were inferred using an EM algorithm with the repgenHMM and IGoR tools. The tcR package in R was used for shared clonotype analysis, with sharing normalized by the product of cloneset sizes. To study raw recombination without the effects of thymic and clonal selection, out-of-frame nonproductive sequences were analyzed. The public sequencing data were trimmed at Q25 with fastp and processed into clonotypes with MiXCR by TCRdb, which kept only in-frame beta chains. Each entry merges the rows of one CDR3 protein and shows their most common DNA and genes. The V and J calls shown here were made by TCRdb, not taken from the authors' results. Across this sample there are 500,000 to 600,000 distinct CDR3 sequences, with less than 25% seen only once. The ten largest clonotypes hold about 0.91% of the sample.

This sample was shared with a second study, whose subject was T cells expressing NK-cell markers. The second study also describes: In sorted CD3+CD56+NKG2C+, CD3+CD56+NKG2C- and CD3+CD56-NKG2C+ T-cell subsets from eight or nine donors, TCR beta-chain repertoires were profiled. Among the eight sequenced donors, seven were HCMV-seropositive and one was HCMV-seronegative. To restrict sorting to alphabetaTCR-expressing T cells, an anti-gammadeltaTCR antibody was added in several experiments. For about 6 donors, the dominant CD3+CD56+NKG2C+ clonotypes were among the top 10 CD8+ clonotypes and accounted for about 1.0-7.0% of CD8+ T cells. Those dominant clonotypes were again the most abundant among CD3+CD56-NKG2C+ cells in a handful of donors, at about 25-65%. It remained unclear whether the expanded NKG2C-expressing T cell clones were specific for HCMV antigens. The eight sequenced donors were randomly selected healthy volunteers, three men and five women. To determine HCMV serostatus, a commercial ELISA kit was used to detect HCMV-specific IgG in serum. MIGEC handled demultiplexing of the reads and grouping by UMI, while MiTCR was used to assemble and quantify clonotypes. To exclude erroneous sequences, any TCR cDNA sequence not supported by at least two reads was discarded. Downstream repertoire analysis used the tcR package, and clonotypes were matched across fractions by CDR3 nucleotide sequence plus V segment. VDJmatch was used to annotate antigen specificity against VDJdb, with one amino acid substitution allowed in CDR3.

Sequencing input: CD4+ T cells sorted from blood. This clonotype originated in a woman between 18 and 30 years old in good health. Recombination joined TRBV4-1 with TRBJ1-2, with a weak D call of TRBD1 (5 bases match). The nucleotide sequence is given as TGCGCCAGCAGCCAAGGTCCGACAGTCTATGGCTACACCTTC. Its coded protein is CASSQGPTVYGYTF.